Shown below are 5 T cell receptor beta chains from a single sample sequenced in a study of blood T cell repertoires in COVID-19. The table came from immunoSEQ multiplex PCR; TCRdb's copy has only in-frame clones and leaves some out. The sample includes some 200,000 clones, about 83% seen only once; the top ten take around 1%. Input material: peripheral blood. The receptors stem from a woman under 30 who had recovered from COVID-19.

The CDR3 region is CASSLSSGGALGTDTQYF. DNA for the CDR3: TGTGCCAGCAGTCTCAGCTCCGGGGGGGCCCTGGGCACAGATACGCAGTATTTT. The gene calls are TRBV6-2 or TRBV6-3 and TRBJ2-3; 8 positions match TRBD2. The CDR3 is 18 residues long. Germline trimming cut 5 bases from V and 1 base from J; bases unmatched to any gene: 14. Germline CDR1 reads MNHEY; CDR2 reads SVGEGT.

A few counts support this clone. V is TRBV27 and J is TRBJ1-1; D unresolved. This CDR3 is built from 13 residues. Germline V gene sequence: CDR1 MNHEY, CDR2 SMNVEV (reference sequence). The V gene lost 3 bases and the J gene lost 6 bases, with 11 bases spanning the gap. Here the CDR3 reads CASSFIGRAEAFF. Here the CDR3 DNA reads TGTGCCAGCAGTTTTATAGGGCGGGCTGAAGCTTTCTTT.

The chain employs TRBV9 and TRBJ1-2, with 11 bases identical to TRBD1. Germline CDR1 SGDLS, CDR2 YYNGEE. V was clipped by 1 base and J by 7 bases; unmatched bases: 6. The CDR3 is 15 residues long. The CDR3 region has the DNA TGTGCCAGCAGCGTACGGCTCGGGACAGGGGGTGGCTACACCTTC. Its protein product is CASSVRLGTGGGYTF.

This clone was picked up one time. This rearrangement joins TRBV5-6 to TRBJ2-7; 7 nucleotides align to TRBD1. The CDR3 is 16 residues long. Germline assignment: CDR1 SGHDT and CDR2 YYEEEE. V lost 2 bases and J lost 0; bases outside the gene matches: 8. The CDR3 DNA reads TGTGCCAGCAGCTTTTCCGGGACAGTCCTCTCCTACGAGCAGTACGTC. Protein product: CASSFSGTVLSYEQYV.

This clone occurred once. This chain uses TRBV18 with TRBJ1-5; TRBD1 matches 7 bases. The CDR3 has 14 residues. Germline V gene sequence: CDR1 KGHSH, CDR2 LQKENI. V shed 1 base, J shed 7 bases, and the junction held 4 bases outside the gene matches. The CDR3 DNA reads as TGTGCCAGCTCACCACGGGACAGCGGACAGCCCCAGCATTTT. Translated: CASSPRDSGQPQHF.